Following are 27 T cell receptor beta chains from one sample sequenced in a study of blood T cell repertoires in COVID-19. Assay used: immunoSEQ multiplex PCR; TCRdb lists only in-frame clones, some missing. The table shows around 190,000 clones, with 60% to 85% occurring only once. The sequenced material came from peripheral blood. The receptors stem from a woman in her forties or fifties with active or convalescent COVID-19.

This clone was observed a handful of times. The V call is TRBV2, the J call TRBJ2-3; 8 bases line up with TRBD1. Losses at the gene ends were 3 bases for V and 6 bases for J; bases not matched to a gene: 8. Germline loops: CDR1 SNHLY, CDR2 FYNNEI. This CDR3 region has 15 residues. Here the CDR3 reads CASSDDRGQLDTQYF. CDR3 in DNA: TGTGCCAGCAGTGACGACAGGGGCCAATTGGATACGCAGTATTTT.

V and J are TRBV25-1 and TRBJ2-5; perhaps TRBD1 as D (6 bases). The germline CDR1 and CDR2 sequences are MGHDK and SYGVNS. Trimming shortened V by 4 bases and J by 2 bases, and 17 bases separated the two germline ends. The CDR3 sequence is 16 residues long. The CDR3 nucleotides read TGTGCCAGCAGTGCTTTCACAGGGACCCCACAAGAGACCCAGTACTTC. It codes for CASSAFTGTPQETQYF.

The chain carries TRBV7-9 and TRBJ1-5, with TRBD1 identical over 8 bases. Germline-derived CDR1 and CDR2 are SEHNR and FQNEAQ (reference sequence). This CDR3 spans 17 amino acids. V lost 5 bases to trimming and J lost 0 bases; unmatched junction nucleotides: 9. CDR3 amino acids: CASSPGQGQYSNQPQHF. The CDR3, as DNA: TGTGCCAGCAGCCCCGGACAGGGACAATATAGCAATCAGCCCCAGCATTTT.

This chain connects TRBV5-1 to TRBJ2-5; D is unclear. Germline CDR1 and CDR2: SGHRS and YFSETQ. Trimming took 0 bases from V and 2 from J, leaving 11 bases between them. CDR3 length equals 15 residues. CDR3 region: CASSLGVAQQETQYF. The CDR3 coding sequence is TGCGCCAGCAGCTTGGGAGTAGCCCAACAAGAGACCCAGTACTTC.

CDR3 in amino acids: CASSRTGRDSPLHF. The CDR3 DNA follows: TGTGCCAGCAGCCGGACAGGTCGGGATTCACCCCTCCACTTT. This chain links TRBV25-1 with TRBJ1-6, with 7 bases lining up with TRBD1. J gave up 8 bases and V 6 bases, and 7 bases lay outside the gene matches. Germline assignment: CDR1 MGHDK and CDR2 SYGVNS. The CDR3 runs 14 residues.

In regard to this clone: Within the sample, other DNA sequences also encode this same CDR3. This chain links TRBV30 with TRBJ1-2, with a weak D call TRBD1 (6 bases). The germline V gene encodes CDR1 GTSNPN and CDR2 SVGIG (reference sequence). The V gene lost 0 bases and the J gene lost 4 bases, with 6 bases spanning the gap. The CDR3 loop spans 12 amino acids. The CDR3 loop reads CAWSVTGYGYTF. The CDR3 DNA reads TGTGCCTGGAGTGTGACAGGCTATGGCTACACCTTC.

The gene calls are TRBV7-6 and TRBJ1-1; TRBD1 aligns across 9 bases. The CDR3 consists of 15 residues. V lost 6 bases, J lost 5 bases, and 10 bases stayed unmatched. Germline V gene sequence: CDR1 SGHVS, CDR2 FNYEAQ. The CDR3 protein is CASRAWTGEGTEAFF. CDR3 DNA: TGTGCCAGCAGGGCCTGGACAGGGGAGGGGACTGAAGCTTTCTTT.

The DNA for the CDR3 is TGTGCCAGCAGCTGGTCGGGGACAGGGGGCACAGATACGCAGTATTTT. Amino acid sequence: CASSWSGTGGTDTQYF. The chain is built from TRBV6-2 or TRBV6-3 and TRBJ2-3, with 10 bases that match TRBD1. The CDR3 sequence is 16 residues long. With 6 bases clipped from V and 1 base from J, the junction kept 7 bases outside the gene matches. CDR1 is MNHEY and CDR2 is SVGEGT in the germline V gene.

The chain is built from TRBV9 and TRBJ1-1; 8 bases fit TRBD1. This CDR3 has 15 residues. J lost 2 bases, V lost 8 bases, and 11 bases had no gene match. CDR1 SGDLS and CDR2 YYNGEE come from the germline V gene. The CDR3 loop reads CASTPGQGHNTEAFF. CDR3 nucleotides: TGTGCCAGTACACCAGGACAGGGACACAACACTGAAGCTTTCTTT.

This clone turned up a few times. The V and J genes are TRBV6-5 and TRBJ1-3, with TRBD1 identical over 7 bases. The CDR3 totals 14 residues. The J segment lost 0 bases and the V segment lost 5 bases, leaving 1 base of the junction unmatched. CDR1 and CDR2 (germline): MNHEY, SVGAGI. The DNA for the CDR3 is TGTGCCAGCAGTCGGACAGGCTCTGGAAACACCATATATTTT. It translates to CASSRTGSGNTIYF.

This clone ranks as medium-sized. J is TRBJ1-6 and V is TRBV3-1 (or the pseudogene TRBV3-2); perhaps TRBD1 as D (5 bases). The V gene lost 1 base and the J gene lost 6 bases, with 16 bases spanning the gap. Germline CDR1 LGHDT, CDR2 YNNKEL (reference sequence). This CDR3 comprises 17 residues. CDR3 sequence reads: CASSQGGFWGGNSPLHF. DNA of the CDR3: TGTGCCAGCAGCCAAGGGGGGTTCTGGGGAGGTAATTCACCCCTCCACTTT.

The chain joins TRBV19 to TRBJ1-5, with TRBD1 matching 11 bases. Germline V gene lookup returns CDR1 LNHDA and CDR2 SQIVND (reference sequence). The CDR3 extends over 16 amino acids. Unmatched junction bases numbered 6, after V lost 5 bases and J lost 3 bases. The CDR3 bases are TGTGCCAGTAGTTCGATGGACAGGGGGCTCAATCAGCCCCAGCATTTT. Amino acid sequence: CASSSMDRGLNQPQHF. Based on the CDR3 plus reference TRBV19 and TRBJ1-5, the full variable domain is DGGITQSPKYLFRKEGQNVTLSCEQNLNHDAMYWYRQDPGQGLRLIYYSQIVNDFQKGDIAEGYSVSREKKESFPLTVTSAQKNPTAFYLCASSSMDRGLNQPQHFGDGTRLSIL.

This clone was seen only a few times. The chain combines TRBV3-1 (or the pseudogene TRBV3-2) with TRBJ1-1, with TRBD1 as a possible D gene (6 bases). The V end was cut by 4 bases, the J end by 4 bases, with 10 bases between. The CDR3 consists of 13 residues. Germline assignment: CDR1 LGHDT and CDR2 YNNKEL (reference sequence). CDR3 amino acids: CASSRTGRTEAFF. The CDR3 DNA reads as TGTGCCAGCAGCCGAACAGGGCGCACTGAAGCTTTCTTT.

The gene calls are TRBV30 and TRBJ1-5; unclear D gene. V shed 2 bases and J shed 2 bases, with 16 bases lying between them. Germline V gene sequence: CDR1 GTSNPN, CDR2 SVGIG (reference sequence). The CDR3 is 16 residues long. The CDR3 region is CAWSLGGVGGNQPQHF. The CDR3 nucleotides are TGTGCCTGGAGTTTAGGCGGGGTAGGAGGCAATCAGCCCCAGCATTTT.

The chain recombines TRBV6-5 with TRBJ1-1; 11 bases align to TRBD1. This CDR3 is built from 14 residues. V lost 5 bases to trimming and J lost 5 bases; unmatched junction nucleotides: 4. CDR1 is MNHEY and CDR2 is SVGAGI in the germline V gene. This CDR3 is CASSQDRGLTEAFF. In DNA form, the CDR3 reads TGTGCCAGCAGTCAGGACAGGGGGCTGACTGAAGCTTTCTTT.

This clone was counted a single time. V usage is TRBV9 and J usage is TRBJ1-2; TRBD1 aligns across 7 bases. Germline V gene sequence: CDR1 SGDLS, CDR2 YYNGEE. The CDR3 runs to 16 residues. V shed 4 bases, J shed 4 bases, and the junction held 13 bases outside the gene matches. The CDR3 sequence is CASSPDLAGQLYGYTF. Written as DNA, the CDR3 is TGTGCCAGCAGCCCCGACCTTGCGGGACAGCTCTATGGCTACACCTTC.

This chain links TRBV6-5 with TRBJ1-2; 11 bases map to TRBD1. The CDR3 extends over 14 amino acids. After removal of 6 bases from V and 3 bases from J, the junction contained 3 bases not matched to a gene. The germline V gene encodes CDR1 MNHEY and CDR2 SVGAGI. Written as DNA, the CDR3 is TGTGCCAGCAGCGGACAGGGGGCTCACTATGGCTACACCTTC. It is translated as CASSGQGAHYGYTF.

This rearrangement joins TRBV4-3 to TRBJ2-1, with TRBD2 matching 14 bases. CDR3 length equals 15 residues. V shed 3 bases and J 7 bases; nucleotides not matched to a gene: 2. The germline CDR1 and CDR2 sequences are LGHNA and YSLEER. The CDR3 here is CASSQGLAGVNEQFF. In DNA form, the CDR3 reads TGCGCCAGCAGCCAGGGACTAGCGGGAGTGAATGAGCAGTTCTTC.

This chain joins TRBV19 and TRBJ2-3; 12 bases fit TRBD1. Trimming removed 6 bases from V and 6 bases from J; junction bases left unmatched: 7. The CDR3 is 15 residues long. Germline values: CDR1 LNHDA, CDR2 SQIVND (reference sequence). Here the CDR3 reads CASSHRDRGRDTQYF. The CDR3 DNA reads TGTGCCAGTAGCCACCGGGACAGGGGGCGGGATACGCAGTATTTT.

CDR3 sequence (DNA): TGTGCCAGCAGCCCCCCAGGCACAGATACGCAGTATTTT. As protein: CASSPPGTDTQYF. The chain has TRBV7-3 and TRBJ2-3, with unresolved D. Trimming pared 5 bases from V and 1 base from J, leaving 7 bases between. This CDR3 region has 13 residues. CDR1 is SGHTA, CDR2 FQGTGA, per germline. The complete variable domain, with remaining parts taken from reference TRBV7-3 and TRBJ2-3, reads GAGVSQTPSNKVTEKGKYVELRCDPISGHTALYWYRQSLGQGPEFLIYFQGTGAADDSGLPNDRFFAVRPEGSVSTLKIQRTERGDSAVYLCASSPPGTDTQYFGPGTRLTVL.

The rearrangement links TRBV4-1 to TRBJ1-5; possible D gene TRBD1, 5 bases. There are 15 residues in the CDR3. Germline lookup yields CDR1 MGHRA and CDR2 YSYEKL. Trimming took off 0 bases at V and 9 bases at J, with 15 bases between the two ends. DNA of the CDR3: TGCGCCAGCAGCCAAGATATTGGGGCACTTGGGCCCCAGCATTTT. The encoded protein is CASSQDIGALGPQHF.

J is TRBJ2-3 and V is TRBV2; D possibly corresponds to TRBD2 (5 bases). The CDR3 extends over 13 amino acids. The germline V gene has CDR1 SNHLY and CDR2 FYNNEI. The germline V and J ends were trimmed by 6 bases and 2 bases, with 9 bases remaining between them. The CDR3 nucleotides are TGTGCCAGCAGGGAGGAGCTCACAGATACGCAGTATTTT. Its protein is CASREELTDTQYF.

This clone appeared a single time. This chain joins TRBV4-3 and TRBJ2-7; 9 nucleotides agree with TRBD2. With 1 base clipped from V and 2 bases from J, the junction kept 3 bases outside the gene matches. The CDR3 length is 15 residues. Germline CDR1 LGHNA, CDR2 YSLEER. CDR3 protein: CASSQGLAAPYEQYF. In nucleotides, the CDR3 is TGCGCCAGCAGCCAAGGACTAGCGGCCCCCTACGAGCAGTACTTC.

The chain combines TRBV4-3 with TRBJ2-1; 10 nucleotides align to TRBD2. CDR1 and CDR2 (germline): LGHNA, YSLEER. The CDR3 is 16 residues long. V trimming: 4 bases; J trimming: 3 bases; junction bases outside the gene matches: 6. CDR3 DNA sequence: TGCGCCAGCAGCCGAAGTGGGACTAGCGTCTACAATGAGCAGTTCTTC. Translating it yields CASSRSGTSVYNEQFF.

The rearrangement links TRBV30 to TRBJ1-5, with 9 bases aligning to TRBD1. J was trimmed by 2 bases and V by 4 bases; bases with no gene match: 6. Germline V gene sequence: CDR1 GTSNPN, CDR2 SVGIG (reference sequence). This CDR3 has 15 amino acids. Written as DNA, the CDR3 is TGTGCCTGGACCCCACAGGGGGCAGGCAATCAGCCCCAGCATTTT. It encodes CAWTPQGAGNQPQHF. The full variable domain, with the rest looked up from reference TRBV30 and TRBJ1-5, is SQTIHQWPATLVQPVGSPLSLECTVEGTSNPNLYWYRQAAGRGLQLLFYSVGIGQISSEVPQNLSASRPQDRQFILSSKKLLLSDSGFYLCAWTPQGAGNQPQHFGDGTRLSIL.

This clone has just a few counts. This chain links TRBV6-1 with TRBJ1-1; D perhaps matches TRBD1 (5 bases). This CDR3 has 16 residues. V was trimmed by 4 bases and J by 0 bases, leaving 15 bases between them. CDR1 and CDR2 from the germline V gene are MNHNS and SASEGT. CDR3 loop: CASSVGGGRVNTEAFF. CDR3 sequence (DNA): TGTGCCAGCAGTGTAGGCGGGGGGAGGGTGAACACTGAAGCTTTCTTT.

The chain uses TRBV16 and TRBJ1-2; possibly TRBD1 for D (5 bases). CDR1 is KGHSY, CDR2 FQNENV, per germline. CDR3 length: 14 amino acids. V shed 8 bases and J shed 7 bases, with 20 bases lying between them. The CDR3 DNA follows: TGTGCCAGCTCTCCCGGGAGGCAGGGAAGTGGCTACACCTTC. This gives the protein CASSPGRQGSGYTF.